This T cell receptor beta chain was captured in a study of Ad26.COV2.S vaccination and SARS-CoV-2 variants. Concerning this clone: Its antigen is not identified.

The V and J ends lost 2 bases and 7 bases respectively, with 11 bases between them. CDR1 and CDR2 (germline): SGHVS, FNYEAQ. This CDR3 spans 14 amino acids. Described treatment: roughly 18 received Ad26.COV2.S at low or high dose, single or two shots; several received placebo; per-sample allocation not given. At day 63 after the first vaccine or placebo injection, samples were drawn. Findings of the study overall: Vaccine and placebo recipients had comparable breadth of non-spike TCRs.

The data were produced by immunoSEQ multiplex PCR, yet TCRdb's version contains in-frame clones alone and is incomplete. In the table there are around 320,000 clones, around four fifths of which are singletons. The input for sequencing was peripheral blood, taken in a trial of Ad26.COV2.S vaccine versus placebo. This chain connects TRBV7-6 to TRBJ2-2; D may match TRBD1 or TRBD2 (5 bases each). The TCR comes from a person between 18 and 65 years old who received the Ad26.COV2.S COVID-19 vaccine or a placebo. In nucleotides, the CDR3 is TGTGCCAGCAGCTTATTATCGGGGCTCGGGGAGCTGTTTTTT. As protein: CASSLLSGLGELFF.